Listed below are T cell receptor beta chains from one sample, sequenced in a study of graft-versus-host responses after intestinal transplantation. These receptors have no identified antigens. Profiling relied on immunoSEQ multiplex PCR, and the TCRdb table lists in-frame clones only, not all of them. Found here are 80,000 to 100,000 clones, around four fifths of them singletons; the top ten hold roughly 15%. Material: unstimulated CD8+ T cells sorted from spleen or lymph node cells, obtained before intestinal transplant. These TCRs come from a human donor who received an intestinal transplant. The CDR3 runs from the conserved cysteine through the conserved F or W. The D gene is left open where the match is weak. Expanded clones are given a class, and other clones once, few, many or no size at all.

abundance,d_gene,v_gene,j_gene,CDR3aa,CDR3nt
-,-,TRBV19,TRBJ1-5,CASSIGVGSLRPQHF,TGTGCCAGTAGTATCGGGGTAGGGAGTTTGCGACCCCAGCATTTT
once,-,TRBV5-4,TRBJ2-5,CASSLELELQETQYF,TGTGCCAGCAGCTTGGAACTAGAACTACAAGAGACCCAGTACTTC
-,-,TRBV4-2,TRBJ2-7,CASSQEIAPGYEQYF,TGTGCCAGCAGCCAAGAAATAGCTCCGGGCTACGAGCAGTACTTC
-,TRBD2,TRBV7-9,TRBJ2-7,CASSLTPGLAGGSSYEQYF,TGTGCCAGCAGCTTAACACCGGGACTAGCGGGAGGGAGCTCCTACGAGCAGTACTTC
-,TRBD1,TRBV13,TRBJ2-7,CASSTGVGYEQYF,TGTGCCAGCTCGACAGGGGTTGGCTACGAGCAGTACTTC
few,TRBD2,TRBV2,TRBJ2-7,CASSVASGSYEQYF,TGTGCCAGCAGTGTTGCTAGCGGGTCCTACGAGCAGTACTTC
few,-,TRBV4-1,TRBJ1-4,CASSQGNREKLFF,TGCGCCAGCAGCCAGGGGAATCGGGAAAAACTGTTTTTT
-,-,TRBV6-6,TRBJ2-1,CASTEPLGQSSQQFF,TGTGCCAGCACCGAGCCTTTAGGACAGTCCTCCCAGCAGTTCTTC
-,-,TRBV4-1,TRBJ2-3,CASSQATSTDTQYF,TGCGCCAGCAGCCAAGCCACTAGCACAGATACGCAGTATTTT
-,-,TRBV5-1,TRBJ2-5,CASSLDLEVQETQYF,TGCGCCAGCAGCTTGGATTTGGAGGTGCAAGAGACCCAGTACTTC
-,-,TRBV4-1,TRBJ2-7,CASSHQATYEQYF,TGCGCCAGCAGCCATCAGGCGACCTACGAGCAGTACTTC
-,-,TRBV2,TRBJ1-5,CASGGGKEQPQHF,TGTGCCTCCGGGGGGGGCAAAGAGCAGCCCCAGCATTTT
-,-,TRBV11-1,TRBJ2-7,CASSLWRRDYEQYF,TGTGCCAGCAGCTTATGGCGTCGAGACTACGAGCAGTACTTC
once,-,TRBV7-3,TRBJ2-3,CASSPTGALTDTQYF,TGTGCCAGCAGCCCGACCGGGGCTCTCACAGATACGCAGTATTTT
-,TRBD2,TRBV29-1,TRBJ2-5,CSVEDPAGGPAGETQYF,TGCAGCGTTGAAGATCCAGCGGGGGGCCCGGCTGGTGAGACCCAGTACTTC
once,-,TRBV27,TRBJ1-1,CASSFTLGGEAFF,TGTGCCAGCAGTTTTACATTAGGGGGTGAAGCTTTCTTT
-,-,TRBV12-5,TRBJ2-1,CASGLDRNEQFF,TGTGCTAGTGGTTTGGATCGCAATGAGCAGTTCTTC
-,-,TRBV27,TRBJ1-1,CATKGGTWGEAFF,TGTGCCACTAAGGGAGGTACCTGGGGTGAAGCTTTCTTT
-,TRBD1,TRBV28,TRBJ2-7,CASSLGDRGAYEQYF,TGTGCCAGCAGTTTGGGGGACAGGGGTGCCTACGAGCAGTACTTC
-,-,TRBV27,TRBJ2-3,CASNQGGSADTQYF,TGTGCCAGCAACCAAGGGGGGAGTGCAGATACGCAGTATTTT
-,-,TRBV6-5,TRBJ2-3,CASSYSSTDTQYF,TGTGCCAGCAGTTACTCCAGCACAGATACGCAGTATTTT
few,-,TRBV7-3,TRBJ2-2,CASSPGTTNTGELFF,TGTGCCAGCAGCCCCGGGACGACGAACACCGGGGAGCTGTTTTTT
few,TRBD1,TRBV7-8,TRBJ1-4,CASSINRGQANEKLFF,TGTGCCAGCAGCATTAACAGGGGGCAGGCTAATGAAAAACTGTTTTTT
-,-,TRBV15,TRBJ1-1,CATSRGVSTEAFF,TGTGCCACCAGTCGGGGGGTGAGCACTGAAGCTTTCTTT
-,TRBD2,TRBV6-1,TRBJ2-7,CASSGGLALYEQYF,TGTGCCAGCAGTGGGGGACTAGCTTTATACGAGCAGTACTTC
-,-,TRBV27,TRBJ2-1,CASSLVGQFF,TGTGCCAGCAGTTTAGTAGGGCAGTTCTTC
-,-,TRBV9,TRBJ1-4,CASSVGGDEKLFF,TGTGCCAGCAGCGTAGGGGGCGATGAAAAACTGTTTTTT
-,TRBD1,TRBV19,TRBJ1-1,CAARTGMNTEAFF,TGTGCCGCCAGGACAGGGATGAACACTGAAGCTTTCTTT
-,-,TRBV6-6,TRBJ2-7,CASRTIYEQYF,TGTGCCAGCAGAACGATCTACGAGCAGTACTTC
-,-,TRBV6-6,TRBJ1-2,CASGWTANYGYTF,TGTGCCAGCGGCTGGACAGCTAACTATGGCTACACCTTC
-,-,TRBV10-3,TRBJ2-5,CAIKDAQETQYF,TGCGCCATCAAAGACGCACAAGAGACCCAGTACTTC
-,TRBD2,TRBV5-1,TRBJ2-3,CASSFEARSSGSWTDTQYF,TGCGCCAGCAGCTTTGAGGCAAGGTCTAGCGGGAGTTGGACAGATACGCAGTATTTT
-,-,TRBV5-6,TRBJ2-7,CASSSIGTSYEQYF,TGTGCCAGCAGCTCAATAGGGACCTCCTACGAGCAGTACTTC
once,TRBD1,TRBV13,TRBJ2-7,CASSFRQGASEQYF,TGTGCCAGCAGCTTCCGACAGGGGGCTAGTGAGCAGTACTTC
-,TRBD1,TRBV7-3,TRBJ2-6,CASNLGTGYGANVLTF,TGTGCCAGCAACTTAGGGACAGGGTACGGGGCCAACGTCCTGACTTTC
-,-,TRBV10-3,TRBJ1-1,CAISESGAETEAFF,TGTGCCATCAGTGAGTCGGGGGCTGAGACTGAAGCTTTCTTT
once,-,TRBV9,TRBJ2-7,CASSPLGDSYEQYF,TGTGCCAGCAGCCCATTGGGGGATTCCTACGAGCAGTACTTC
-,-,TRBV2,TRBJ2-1,CASSETVNNEQFF,TGTGCCAGCAGTGAGACAGTAAACAATGAGCAGTTCTTC
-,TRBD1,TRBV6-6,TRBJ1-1,CASSWDRFTEAFF,TGTGCCAGCAGCTGGGACAGGTTTACTGAAGCTTTCTTT
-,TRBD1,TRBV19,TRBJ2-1,CASSIGGDRLYNEQFF,TGTGCCAGTAGTATAGGGGGGGACAGGCTCTACAATGAGCAGTTCTTC
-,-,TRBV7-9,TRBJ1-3,CAGSGGSGNTIYF,TGTGCCGGAAGCGGAGGGTCTGGAAACACCATATATTTT
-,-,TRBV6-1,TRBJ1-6,CASSYQAFNSPLHF,TGTGCCAGCAGTTATCAAGCCTTTAATTCACCCCTCCACTTT
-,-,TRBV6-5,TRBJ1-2,CASSWAPANYGYTF,TGTGCCAGCAGTTGGGCCCCGGCGAACTATGGCTACACCTTC
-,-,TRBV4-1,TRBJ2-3,CASSQVSTDFYTQYF,TGCGCCAGCAGCCAAGTATCGACGGACTTTTATACGCAGTATTTT
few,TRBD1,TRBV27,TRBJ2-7,CASRARDRGHEQYF,TGTGCCAGCAGGGCCCGGGACAGGGGCCACGAGCAGTACTTC
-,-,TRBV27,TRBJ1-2,CASSLADNYGYTF,TGTGCCAGCAGTTTGGCAGATAACTATGGCTACACCTTC
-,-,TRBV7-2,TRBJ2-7,CASSLASWKNEAYEQYF,TGTGCCAGCAGCTTAGCTTCCTGGAAAAACGAGGCCTACGAGCAGTACTTC
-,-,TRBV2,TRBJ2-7,CASKDGLNKYF,TGTGCCAGCAAAGACGGACTAAATAAGTACTTC
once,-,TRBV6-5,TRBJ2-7,CASSYSRSYEQYF,TGTGCCAGCAGTTACTCGAGGTCTTACGAGCAGTACTTC
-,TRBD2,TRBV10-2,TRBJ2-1,CASSDASGDYNEQFF,TGCGCCAGCAGTGACGCTAGCGGGGACTACAATGAGCAGTTCTTC